Listed here are 24 T cell receptor beta chains from one sample, sequenced in a study of neurological immune-mediated disorders. MiXCR, applied by TCRdb to the 5' RACE reads, yields one record per CDR3 protein. The profile shows about 38,000 distinct CDR3 sequences, 4.8% of them singletons. The sequenced sample consisted of CD4+ T cells from blood. Receptor source: a young man in good health.

This clonotype has a count of ten or more. The rearrangement links TRBV11-3 to TRBJ2-1, with D perhaps TRBD2 (7 bases). Trimming removed 4 bases at V and 15 bases at J, with 22 bases between. The CDR3 totals 14 residues. Germline CDR1 and CDR2: SGHNT and YENEEA. The CDR3 nucleotides read TGTGCCAGCAGCTCAAATGGAGGGGGGGGCTATCCGTTCTTC. Residues: CASSSNGGGGYPFF.

In its sample, this clonotype was seen many times. The chain has TRBV20-1 and TRBJ2-3, with 7 nucleotides matching TRBD2. CDR3 size: 17 residues. J was trimmed by 0 bases and V by 4 bases; bases with no gene match: 13. Looked up from germline, CDR1 is DFQATT and CDR2 is SNEGSKA (reference sequence). CDR3 DNA: TGCAGTGCTATACCTGTTCTAGCGGCCACTAGCACAGATACGCAGTATTTT. Its protein is CSAIPVLAATSTDTQYF.

Many counts were recorded for this clonotype. The CDR3 nucleotides are TGTGCCAGTCAGGGCAAGGGCTACGAGCAGTACTTC. Its protein is CASQGKGYEQYF. This rearrangement joins TRBV6-6 to TRBJ2-7; possible D gene TRBD1, 5 bases. The CDR3 loop spans 12 amino acids. CDR1 MNHNY and CDR2 SVGAGI come from the germline V gene (reference sequence). With 9 bases removed from V and 3 bases from J, the gap between germline ends came to 12 bases.

In this sample, this clonotype turned up many times. This chain joins TRBV3-1 and TRBJ2-7; 9 bases align to TRBD1. Germline V gene data show CDR1 as LGHDT and CDR2 as YNNKEL (reference sequence). The CDR3 spans 16 residues. J was trimmed by 0 bases and V by 1 base; bases with no gene match: 4. CDR3 sequence: CASSQVGTGSSYEQYF. CDR3 nucleotides: TGTGCCAGCAGCCAAGTGGGGACAGGGAGCTCCTACGAGCAGTACTTC.

This clonotype was found many times. The V call is TRBV3-1, the J call TRBJ2-3; D not certain. The CDR3 spans 15 residues. Germline V gene data show CDR1 as LGHDT and CDR2 as YNNKEL (reference sequence). Trimming pared 4 bases from V and 0 bases from J, leaving 11 bases between. The CDR3 DNA sequence: TGTGCCAGCAGCCCCGGGCCCCTTAGCACAGATACGCAGTATTTT. Its translation: CASSPGPLSTDTQYF.

This clonotype was recorded many times. V is TRBV5-1 and J is TRBJ1-1; tentatively, D is TRBD1 (5 bases). V was cut by 2 bases and J by 0 bases, with 11 bases left in between. The germline gives CDR1 SGHRS, CDR2 YFSETQ. CDR3 length equals 15 residues. The CDR3 reads CASSFLTGLNTEAFF. The CDR3 DNA follows: TGCGCCAGCAGCTTCCTTACAGGCCTGAACACTGAAGCTTTCTTT.

In this sample, this clonotype turned up many times. The V call is TRBV20-1, the J call TRBJ2-5, with TRBD2 matching 10 bases. The CDR3 covers 16 residues. The germline gives CDR1 DFQATT, CDR2 SNEGSKA (reference sequence). V lost 6 bases to trimming and J lost 1 base; unmatched junction nucleotides: 11. CDR3 DNA sequence: TGCAGTGCCGGGGATAGCGGGGGGCCTACCCAAGAGACCCAGTACTTC. Translating it yields CSAGDSGGPTQETQYF.

This clonotype was seen ten or more times. V usage is TRBV4-1 and J usage is TRBJ2-1, with D perhaps TRBD2 (6 bases). The germline V gene has CDR1 MGHRA and CDR2 YSYEKL. V dropped 2 bases and J dropped 9 bases, with 14 bases sitting between them. The CDR3 has 14 residues. The chain's CDR3 is CASSQPAGRAEQFF. The CDR3 DNA sequence: TGCGCCAGCAGCCAACCCGCGGGGCGTGCTGAGCAGTTCTTC.

This clonotype was recorded many times. The chain recombines TRBV20-1 with TRBJ1-6; possible D gene TRBD1, 6 bases. CDR1 and CDR2 (germline): DFQATT, SNEGSKA (reference sequence). With 0 bases removed from V and 9 bases from J, the gap between germline ends came to 15 bases. This CDR3 has 15 amino acids. The CDR3 protein is CSARDLRGNVSPLHF. Written as DNA, the CDR3 is TGCAGTGCTAGAGATCTAAGGGGGAATGTTTCACCCCTCCACTTT.

The sample holds many counts of this clonotype. CDR3: CASSSPQAGNTIYF. The CDR3, as DNA: TGCGCCAGCAGCTCCCCACAGGCTGGAAACACCATATATTTT. This chain links TRBV5-1 with TRBJ1-3; D perhaps matches TRBD1 (5 bases). Trimming pared 3 bases from V and 2 bases from J, leaving 9 bases between. The germline V gene encodes CDR1 SGHRS and CDR2 YFSETQ. CDR3 size: 14 residues. The whole variable domain, remainder taken from reference TRBV5-1 and TRBJ1-3, is KAGVTQTPRYLIKTRGQQVTLSCSPISGHRSVSWYQQTPGQGLQFLFEYFSETQRNKGNFPGRFSGRQFSNSRSEMNVSTLELGDSALYLCASSSPQAGNTIYFGEGSWLTVV.

This clonotype was recorded at least ten times. This chain joins TRBV6-1 and TRBJ2-1, with TRBD2 as a possible D gene (5 bases). V was cut by 5 bases and J by 4 bases, with 12 bases left in between. Germline CDR1 and CDR2: MNHNS and SASEGT. The CDR3 covers 14 residues. Here the CDR3 DNA reads TGTGCCAGCAGTTTCGGGGAAGTATACAATGAGCAGTTCTTC. Residues: CASSFGEVYNEQFF.

This clonotype was recorded many times. The rearrangement links TRBV20-1 to TRBJ2-3; the D is unclear. Between the trimmed V and J ends, which lost 5 bases and 2 bases, there was a span of 8 bases. The germline gives CDR1 DFQATT, CDR2 SNEGSKA (reference sequence). The CDR3 spans 12 residues. This CDR3 is CSAPYHTDTQYF. In nucleotides, the CDR3 is TGCAGTGCTCCCTACCACACAGATACGCAGTATTTT.

The table lists this clonotype with many counts. This chain uses TRBV10-3 with TRBJ2-7; the D gene is possibly TRBD2 (5 bases). In germline, CDR1 is ENHRY, CDR2 SYGVKD. The CDR3 consists of 13 residues. V was clipped by 4 bases and J by 2 bases, with 9 bases between them. CDR3 DNA sequence: TGTGCCATCAGTGGGGCCGGGGCCTACGAGCAGTACTTC. Translating it yields CAISGAGAYEQYF.

This clonotype was detected ten times or more. The CDR3 loop is CSALGLPGTEAFF. The CDR3 nucleotides are TGCAGCGCCCTGGGACTTCCCGGCACTGAAGCTTTCTTT. The V and J genes are TRBV29-1 and TRBJ1-1; a weak D match, TRBD1 (5 bases). The CDR3 has 13 amino acids. The germline V gene has CDR1 SQVTM and CDR2 ANQGSEA. Trimming stripped 7 bases from V and 4 bases from J, with 16 bases between.

This clonotype showed up many times. For the CDR3, the DNA is TGCGCCAGCAGCCCGCTCTTGGGGGTTAGCTACGAGCAGTACTTC. Protein: CASSPLLGVSYEQYF. The gene calls are TRBV5-1 and TRBJ2-7; D could derive from TRBD1 or TRBD2 (5 bases each). V lost 4 bases to trimming and J lost 3 bases, with 17 bases between them. CDR1 SGHRS and CDR2 YFSETQ come from the germline V gene. The CDR3 contains 15 residues.

This clonotype was observed at least ten times. This chain joins TRBV5-1 and TRBJ2-1; maybe TRBD1 (6 bases). CDR3 size: 15 residues. The germline CDR1 and CDR2 sequences are SGHRS and YFSETQ. Trimming removed 3 bases at V and 0 bases at J, with 10 bases between. The CDR3 sequence is CASSSGQSSYNEQFF. CDR3 in DNA: TGCGCCAGCAGCTCCGGACAGAGCTCCTACAATGAGCAGTTCTTC.

This clonotype was observed at least ten times. This chain links TRBV6-5 with TRBJ1-4; weak D call: TRBD1 (6 bases). The CDR3 consists of 17 residues. V lost 0 bases and J lost 6, with 17 bases in between. Per the germline V gene, CDR1 is MNHEY and CDR2 is SVGAGI. The chain's CDR3 is CASSYSAGIGGHEKLFF. The CDR3, as DNA: TGTGCCAGCAGTTACTCGGCCGGGATTGGGGGGCATGAAAAACTGTTTTTT.

Many counts were recorded for this clonotype. This chain uses TRBV15 with TRBJ2-7; 7 bases are shared with TRBD1. From germline, CDR1 is LNHNV and CDR2 YYDKDF (reference sequence). This CDR3 contains 15 residues. Germline trimming cut 0 bases from V and 2 bases from J; bases unmatched to any gene: 4. The chain's CDR3 is CATSRDRGTTYEQYF. CDR3 nucleotides: TGTGCCACCAGCAGAGACAGGGGGACGACCTACGAGCAGTACTTC.

The chain combines TRBV18 with TRBJ2-7; the match to TRBD1 covers 10 bases. From germline, CDR1 is KGHSH and CDR2 LQKENI. CDR3 size: 13 residues. The V segment lost 0 bases and the J segment 11 bases; nucleotides outside the gene matches: 4. This CDR3 is CASSPPGTGVKYF. CDR3 in DNA: TGTGCCAGCTCACCACCCGGGACAGGGGTGAAGTACTTC.

This clonotype was detected ten times or more. This chain connects TRBV4-3 to TRBJ2-1; 12 nucleotides match TRBD2. With V trimmed by 4 bases and J by 7 bases, 17 bases remained unmatched. Germline CDR1 LGHNA, CDR2 YSLEER. The CDR3 totals 19 residues. The CDR3 coding sequence is TGCGCCAGCAGCCCCCCGGGGGGGGCTAGCGGGGGGGCGGGGAATGAGCAGTTCTTC. This gives the protein CASSPPGGASGGAGNEQFF.

This clonotype was counted at least ten times. The genes are TRBV20-1 and TRBJ2-3, with a weak D call TRBD2 (7 bases). Germline V CDR1 and CDR2: DFQATT, SNEGSKA (reference sequence). The length of the CDR3 is 12 residues. DNA for the CDR3: TGCGGGGGGGCAGGGTCGACAGATACGCAGTATTTT. It yields the protein CGGAGSTDTQYF.

This clonotype was recorded at least ten times. At one end the junction does not follow the germline gene, possibly because of a read error. This chain uses TRBV7-2 with TRBJ2-3; 10 bases are shared with TRBD2. Germline-derived CDR1 and CDR2 are SGHTA and FQGNSA. The CDR3 consists of 15 residues. The DNA of the CDR3 is TGTGCCAGCAGCTTACTAGCGGGGGTCACAGATACGCGGTATTTT. It yields the protein CASSLLAGVTDTRYF.

Ten or more counts support this clonotype. The V gene is TRBV7-2, the J gene TRBJ1-1, with D uncertain. CDR1 and CDR2 from the germline V gene are SGHTA and FQGNSA. This CDR3 comprises 14 residues. The V end was cut by 4 bases, the J end by 12 bases, with 21 bases between. The CDR3 sequence is CASSSGRGLAGTFF. In DNA, the CDR3 is TGTGCCAGCAGCTCCGGCCGTGGACTGGCCGGGACTTTCTTT.

This clonotype occurred many times. V and J are TRBV10-3 and TRBJ2-3, with TRBD1 matching 7 bases. Germline V gene lookup returns CDR1 ENHRY and CDR2 SYGVKD. The length of the CDR3 is 15 residues. Losses at the gene ends were 2 bases for V and 3 bases for J; bases not matched to a gene: 5. In DNA, the CDR3 is TGTGCCATCAGTGAGATTGGACAGGTAACAGATACGCAGTATTTT. Encoded protein: CAISEIGQVTDTQYF.